The 11 T cell receptor beta chains in this list originate from one sample, sequenced in a study of beta chain features in type 1 diabetes. Reverse transcription of all isolated RNA meant that expressed TCRB transcripts were sequenced. Clones were sequenced by immunoSEQ multiplex PCR, and TCRdb holds only the in-frame ones, with some missing. Of 200,000 to 250,000 clones detected, roughly 10% appear once; the ten largest clones hold over 1%. The sequenced sample was central memory CD4+ T cells from blood. Receptors were obtained from a man between 18 and 35 years old in good health.

The V call is TRBV10-3, the J call TRBJ1-6; tentatively, D is TRBD1 (5 bases). The V and J ends lost 4 bases and 6 bases respectively, with 13 bases between them. CDR3 length: 15 amino acids. Germline V gene lookup returns CDR1 ENHRY and CDR2 SYGVKD. CDR3 DNA sequence: TGTGCCATCAGTGTCGAGGGGACGGGTAATTCACCCCTCCACTTT. It codes for CAISVEGTGNSPLHF.

This clone came up a few times. The CDR3 DNA reads as TGTGCCATCAGTGACCCGCGACCAGGAGCTGGATCCGGGACCCAGTACTTC. Translating gives CAISDPRPGAGSGTQYF. The chain links TRBV10-3 to TRBJ2-5; the D is unclear. This CDR3 has 17 residues. The V gene's germline CDR1 is ENHRY and CDR2 SYGVKD. V was cut by 3 bases and J by 7 bases, with 24 bases left in between.

The chain combines TRBV29-1 with TRBJ2-7; D is possibly TRBD1 (6 bases). The V gene's germline CDR1 is SQVTM and CDR2 ANQGSEA. The CDR3 runs 12 residues. Trimming left V 1 base short and J 2 bases short, with 6 bases between. The CDR3 DNA is TGCAGCGTTGAAGGGGGGCCCTACGAGCAGTACTTC. It specifies CSVEGGPYEQYF.

The rearrangement uses TRBV11-3 and TRBJ2-3; TRBD1 or TRBD2 may be the D gene (5 bases each). CDR1 SGHNT and CDR2 YENEEA come from the germline V gene. The V end lost 5 bases, the J end lost 0 bases, and 6 bases lay between the germline ends. This CDR3 comprises 13 residues. The chain's CDR3 is CASSRDSTDTQYF. The CDR3 coding sequence is TGTGCCAGCAGCCGGGACAGCACAGATACGCAGTATTTT. The full variable domain, in which reference TRBV11-3 and TRBJ2-3 provide the parts outside the CDR3, is EAGVVQSPRYKIIEKKQPVAFWCNPISGHNTLYWYLQNLGQGPELLIRYENEEAVDDSQLPKDRFSAERLKGVDSTLKIQPAELGDSAVYLCASSRDSTDTQYFGPGTRLTVL.

Only a few counts were recorded for this clone. This sample includes further DNA sequences coding for the same CDR3. The V call is TRBV30, the J call TRBJ2-5; 9 nucleotides align to TRBD2. CDR3 length: 14 amino acids. With 0 bases clipped from V and 4 bases from J, the junction kept 3 bases outside the gene matches. The V gene's germline CDR1 is GTSNPN and CDR2 SVGIG (reference sequence). CDR3 nucleotides: TGTGCCTGGAGTGTACTAGCGGGTGGAGAGACCCAGTACTTC. Residues: CAWSVLAGGETQYF. Full variable domain (remainder filled in from reference TRBV30 and TRBJ2-5): SQTIHQWPATLVQPVGSPLSLECTVEGTSNPNLYWYRQAAGRGLQLLFYSVGIGQISSEVPQNLSASRPQDRQFILSSKKLLLSDSGFYLCAWSVLAGGETQYFGPGTRLLVL.

This clone was observed at least ten times. The chain joins TRBV7-9 to TRBJ2-1, with 8 bases matching TRBD2. CDR1 is SEHNR, CDR2 FQNEAQ, per germline (reference sequence). There are 15 residues in the CDR3. V shed 2 bases and J 8 bases; nucleotides not matched to a gene: 8. The DNA of the CDR3 is TGTGCCAGCAGCTTATCTCTAGCGGGCGGCGATGAGCAGTTCTTC. Amino acid sequence: CASSLSLAGGDEQFF.

There are a few counts of this clone. This sequence joins TRBV9 and TRBJ2-3, with D uncertain. V was cut by 0 bases and J by 0 bases, with 11 bases left in between. CDR1 and CDR2 from the germline V gene are SGDLS and YYNGEE. This CDR3 is built from 16 residues. CDR3 nucleotides: TGTGCCAGCAGCGTAGTTGGGCGTTTAAGCACAGATACGCAGTATTTT. The encoded protein is CASSVVGRLSTDTQYF. Together with reference TRBV9 and TRBJ2-3, the CDR3 gives the full variable domain: DSGVTQTPKHLITATGQRVTLRCSPRSGDLSVYWYQQSLDQGLQFLIQYYNGEERAKGNILERFSAQQFPDLHSELNLSSLELGDSALYFCASSVVGRLSTDTQYFGPGTRLTVL.

This clone showed up just a few times. The chain combines TRBV14 with TRBJ1-5; D remains ambiguous. The germline V and J ends were trimmed by 1 base and 3 bases, with 7 bases remaining between them. Germline V lookup: CDR1 SGHDN, CDR2 FVKESK. The CDR3 has 14 residues. The CDR3 DNA reads as TGTGCCAGCAGCCAAGGGGGTTACAATCAGCCCCAGCATTTT. This codes for CASSQGGYNQPQHF.

This rearrangement joins TRBV7-9 to TRBJ1-5; D is unresolved. The CDR3 loop spans 14 amino acids. Trimming took off 5 bases at V and 3 bases at J, with 11 bases between the two ends. Germline CDR1 is SEHNR and CDR2 is FQNEAQ (reference sequence). In DNA, the CDR3 is TGTGCCAGCAGCCCCGGGTCCCTCAATCAGCCCCAGCATTTT. Its protein is CASSPGSLNQPQHF.

This clone was detected a few times. V and J are TRBV7-2 and TRBJ2-5; 7 bases map to TRBD1. The V segment lost 5 bases and the J segment 5 bases; nucleotides outside the gene matches: 8. The CDR3 consists of 14 residues. Per germline, CDR1 SGHTA and CDR2 FQGNSA. The CDR3 sequence: CASSPGQRRETQYF. The CDR3 DNA reads as TGTGCCAGCAGCCCGGGACAGCGTCGGGAGACCCAGTACTTC.

This clone was observed many times. The chain uses TRBV30 and TRBJ2-3; D is tentatively TRBD1 or TRBD2 (6 bases each). The CDR3 is made up of 13 amino acids. V lost 4 bases and J lost 6, with 14 bases in between. Germline loops: CDR1 GTSNPN, CDR2 SVGIG (reference sequence). CDR3 nucleotide sequence: TGTGCCTGGAATACCGGGGGCTTGGATACGCAGTATTTT. This encodes CAWNTGGLDTQYF.